Sequencing of this T cell receptor (beta chain) was carried out in a study of control samples from healthy donors and cancer patients. This CDR3 comprises 13 residues. V gave up 1 base and J gave up 5 bases, with 9 bases separating them. Germline CDR1 is SGHRS and CDR2 is YFSETQ. Sequencing was performed with immunoSEQ multiplex PCR; in TCRdb, only in-frame clones are kept and a portion is missing. This sample has about 140,000 clones, with under 95% found just once. Sequencing input: blood. This chain joins TRBV5-1 and TRBJ1-1; tentatively, D is TRBD1 (5 bases). This TCR derives from a man aged 35 to 55 in good health. The CDR3 is CASSLIGETEAFF. The CDR3 DNA sequence: TGCGCCAGCAGCTTGATAGGGGAAACTGAAGCTTTCTTT. Complete variable domain (other parts from reference TRBV5-1 and TRBJ1-1): KAGVTQTPRYLIKTRGQQVTLSCSPISGHRSVSWYQQTPGQGLQFLFEYFSETQRNKGNFPGRFSGRQFSNSRSEMNVSTLELGDSALYLCASSLIGETEAFFGQGTRLTVV.